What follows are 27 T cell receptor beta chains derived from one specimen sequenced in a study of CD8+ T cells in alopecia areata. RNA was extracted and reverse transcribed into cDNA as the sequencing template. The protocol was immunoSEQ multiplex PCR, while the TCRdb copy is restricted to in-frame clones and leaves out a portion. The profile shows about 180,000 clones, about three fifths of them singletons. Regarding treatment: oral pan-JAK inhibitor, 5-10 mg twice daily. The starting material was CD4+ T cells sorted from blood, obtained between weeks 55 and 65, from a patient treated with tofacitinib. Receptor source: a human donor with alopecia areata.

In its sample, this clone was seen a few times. CDR3 in DNA: TGTGCCATCAGCGGACAGGGGGCGTACGAGCAGTACTTC. Its translation: CAISGQGAYEQYF. This chain uses TRBV10-3 with TRBJ2-7; TRBD1 matches at 11 bases. The CDR3 consists of 13 residues. The germline V gene encodes CDR1 ENHRY and CDR2 SYGVKD. The V segment lost 6 bases and the J segment 4 bases; nucleotides outside the gene matches: 2.

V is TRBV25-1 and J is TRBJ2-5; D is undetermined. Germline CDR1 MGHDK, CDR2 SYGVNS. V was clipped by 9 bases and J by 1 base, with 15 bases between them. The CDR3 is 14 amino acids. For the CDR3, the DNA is TGTGCCAGTAGCCCCGGCAGGCCCCAAGAGACCCAGTACTTC. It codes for CASSPGRPQETQYF.

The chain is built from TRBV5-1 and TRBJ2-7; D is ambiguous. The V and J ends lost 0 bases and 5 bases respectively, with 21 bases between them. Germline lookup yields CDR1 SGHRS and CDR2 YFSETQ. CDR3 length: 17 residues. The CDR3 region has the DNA TGCGCCAGCAGCTTGGCACGACTGTCTTCCATCGCCGACGAGCAGTACTTC. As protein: CASSLARLSSIADEQYF. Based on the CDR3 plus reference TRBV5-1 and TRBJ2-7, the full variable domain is KAGVTQTPRYLIKTRGQQVTLSCSPISGHRSVSWYQQTPGQGLQFLFEYFSETQRNKGNFPGRFSGRQFSNSRSEMNVSTLELGDSALYLCASSLARLSSIADEQYFGPGTRLTVT.

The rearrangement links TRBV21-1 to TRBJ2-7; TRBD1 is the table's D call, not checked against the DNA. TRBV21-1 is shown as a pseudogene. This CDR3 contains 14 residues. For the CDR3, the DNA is TGTGCCAGCAGTCGGACAGGGTGCTCCTACGAGCAGTACTTC. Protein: CASSRTGCSYEQYF.

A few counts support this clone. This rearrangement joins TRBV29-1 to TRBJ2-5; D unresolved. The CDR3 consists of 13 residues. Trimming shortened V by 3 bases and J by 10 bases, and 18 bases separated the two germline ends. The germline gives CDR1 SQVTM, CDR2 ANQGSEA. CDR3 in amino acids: CSVDRLMLPVQYF. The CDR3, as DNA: TGCAGCGTTGACAGGCTAATGCTGCCGGTCCAGTACTTC.

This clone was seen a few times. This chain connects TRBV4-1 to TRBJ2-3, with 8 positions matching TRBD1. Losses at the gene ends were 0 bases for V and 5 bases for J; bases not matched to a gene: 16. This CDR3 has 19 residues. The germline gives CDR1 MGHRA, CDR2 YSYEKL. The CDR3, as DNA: TGCGCCAGCAGCCAAGAAGGGGGCCACGTCAGGGGGCAAGTAGATACGCAGTATTTT. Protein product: CASSQEGGHVRGQVDTQYF.

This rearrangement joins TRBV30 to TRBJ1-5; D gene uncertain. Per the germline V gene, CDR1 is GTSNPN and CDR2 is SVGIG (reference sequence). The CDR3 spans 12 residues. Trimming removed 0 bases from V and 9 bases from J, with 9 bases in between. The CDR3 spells CAWSVNRRPQHF. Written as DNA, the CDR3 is TGTGCCTGGAGTGTAAACCGGCGGCCCCAGCATTTT.

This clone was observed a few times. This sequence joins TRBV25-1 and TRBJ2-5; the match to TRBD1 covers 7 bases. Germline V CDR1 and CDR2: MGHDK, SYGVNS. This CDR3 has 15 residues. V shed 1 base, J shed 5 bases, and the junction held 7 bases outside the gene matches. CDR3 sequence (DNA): TGTGCCAGCAGTGAATTCAACAGGGGAGTGGAGACCCAGTACTTC. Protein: CASSEFNRGVETQYF.

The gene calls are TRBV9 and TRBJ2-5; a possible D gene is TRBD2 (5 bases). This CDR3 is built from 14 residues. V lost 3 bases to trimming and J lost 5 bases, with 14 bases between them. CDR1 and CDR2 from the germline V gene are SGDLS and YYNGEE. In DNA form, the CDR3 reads TGTGCCAGCAGCGCCCCCTCGGGGAGTGAGACCCAGTACTTC. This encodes CASSAPSGSETQYF.

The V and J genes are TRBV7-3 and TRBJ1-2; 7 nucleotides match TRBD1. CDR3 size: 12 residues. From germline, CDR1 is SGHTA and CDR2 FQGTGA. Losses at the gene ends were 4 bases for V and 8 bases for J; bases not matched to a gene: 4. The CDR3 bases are TGTGCCAGCAGCTCGACAGGGCTGGGCTACACCTTC. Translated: CASSSTGLGYTF.

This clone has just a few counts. The CDR3 sequence: CASTKSQGSTTQYF. The CDR3 DNA follows: TGTGCCAGCACCAAAAGTCAGGGCAGCACGACCCAGTACTTC. The chain recombines TRBV6-5 with TRBJ2-5, with D perhaps matching TRBD1 (5 bases). The germline gives CDR1 MNHEY, CDR2 SVGAGI. The CDR3 sequence is 14 residues long. The V end lost 7 bases, the J end lost 7 bases, and 19 bases lay between the germline ends.

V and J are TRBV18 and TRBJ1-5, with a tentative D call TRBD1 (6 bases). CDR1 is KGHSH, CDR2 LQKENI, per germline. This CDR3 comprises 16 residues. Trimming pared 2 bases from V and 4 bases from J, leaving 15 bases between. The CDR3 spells CASSPGTSNQNQPQHF. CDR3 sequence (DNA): TGTGCCAGCTCACCAGGGACATCAAATCAAAATCAGCCCCAGCATTTT.

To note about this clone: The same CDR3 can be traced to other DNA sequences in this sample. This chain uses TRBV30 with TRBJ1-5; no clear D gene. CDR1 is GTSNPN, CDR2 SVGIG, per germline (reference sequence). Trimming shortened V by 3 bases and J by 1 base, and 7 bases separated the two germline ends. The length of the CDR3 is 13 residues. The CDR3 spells CAWSLGSNQPQHF. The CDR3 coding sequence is TGTGCCTGGAGCCTGGGAAGCAATCAGCCCCAGCATTTT.

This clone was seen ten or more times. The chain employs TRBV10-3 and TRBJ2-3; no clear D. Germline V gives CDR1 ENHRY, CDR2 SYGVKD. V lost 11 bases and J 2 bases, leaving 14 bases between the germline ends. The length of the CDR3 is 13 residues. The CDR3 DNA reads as TGTGCCGTCGAGGCGGCGCCCACAGATACGCAGTATTTT. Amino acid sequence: CAVEAAPTDTQYF.

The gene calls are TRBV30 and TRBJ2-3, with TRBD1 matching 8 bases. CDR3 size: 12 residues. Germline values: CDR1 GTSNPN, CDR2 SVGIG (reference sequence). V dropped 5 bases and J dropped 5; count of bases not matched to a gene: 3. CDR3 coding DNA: TGTGCCTGGCTCACAGGGGGAGATACGCAGTATTTT. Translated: CAWLTGGDTQYF.

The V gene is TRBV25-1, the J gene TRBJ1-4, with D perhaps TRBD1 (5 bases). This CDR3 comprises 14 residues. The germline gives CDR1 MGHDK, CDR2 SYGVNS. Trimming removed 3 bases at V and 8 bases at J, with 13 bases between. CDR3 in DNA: TGTGCCAGCAGTGACGTCAGGGTCCGGGAAAAACTGTTTTTT. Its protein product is CASSDVRVREKLFF.

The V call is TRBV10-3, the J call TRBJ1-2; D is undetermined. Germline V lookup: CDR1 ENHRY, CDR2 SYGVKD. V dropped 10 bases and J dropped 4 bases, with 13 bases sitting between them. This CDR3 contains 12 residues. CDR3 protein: CATSPSPYGYTF. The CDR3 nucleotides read TGTGCCACCTCCCCATCCCCCTATGGCTACACCTTC.

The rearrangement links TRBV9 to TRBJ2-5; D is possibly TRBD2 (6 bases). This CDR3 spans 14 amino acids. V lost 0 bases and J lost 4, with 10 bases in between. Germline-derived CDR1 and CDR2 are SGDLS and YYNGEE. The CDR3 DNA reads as TGTGCCAGCAGCGTAGGGCCTAGCGCAGAGACCCAGTACTTC. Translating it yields CASSVGPSAETQYF.

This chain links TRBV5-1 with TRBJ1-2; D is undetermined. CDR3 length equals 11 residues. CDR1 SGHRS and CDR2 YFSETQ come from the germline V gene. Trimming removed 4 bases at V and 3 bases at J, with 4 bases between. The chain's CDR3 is CASSDDYGYTF. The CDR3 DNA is TGCGCCAGCAGCGATGACTATGGCTACACCTTC. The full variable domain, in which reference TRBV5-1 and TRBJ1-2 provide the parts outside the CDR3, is KAGVTQTPRYLIKTRGQQVTLSCSPISGHRSVSWYQQTPGQGLQFLFEYFSETQRNKGNFPGRFSGRQFSNSRSEMNVSTLELGDSALYLCASSDDYGYTFGSGTRLTVV.

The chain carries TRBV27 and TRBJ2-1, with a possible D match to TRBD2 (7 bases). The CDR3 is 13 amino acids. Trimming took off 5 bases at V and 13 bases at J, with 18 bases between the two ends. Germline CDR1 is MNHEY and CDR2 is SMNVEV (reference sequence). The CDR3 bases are TGTGCCAGCAGTGGGGGCGGAGCGGGGCTTCAGTTCTTC. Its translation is CASSGGGAGLQFF.

The CDR3: CASSHLQGTYEQYF. The CDR3 DNA is TGTGCCAGCAGCCATCTGCAGGGTACCTACGAGCAGTACTTC. The chain employs TRBV14 and TRBJ2-7, with a weak D call TRBD1 (5 bases). V shed 3 bases and J shed 2 bases, with 11 bases lying between them. CDR1 SGHDN and CDR2 FVKESK come from the germline V gene. This CDR3 region has 14 residues.

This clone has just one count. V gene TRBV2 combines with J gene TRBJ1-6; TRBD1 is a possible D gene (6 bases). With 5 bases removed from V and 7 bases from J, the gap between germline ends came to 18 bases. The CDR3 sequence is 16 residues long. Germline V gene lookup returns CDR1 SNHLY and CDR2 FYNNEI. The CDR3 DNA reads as TGTGCCAGCAGTCTAAGCAGGGGTTCGGGGAATTCACCCCTCCACTTT. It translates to CASSLSRGSGNSPLHF.

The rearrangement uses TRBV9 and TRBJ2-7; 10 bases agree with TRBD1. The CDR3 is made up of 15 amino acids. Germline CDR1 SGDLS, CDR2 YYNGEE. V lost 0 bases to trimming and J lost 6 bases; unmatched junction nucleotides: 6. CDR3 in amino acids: CASSVEGQGMSEQYF. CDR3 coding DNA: TGTGCCAGCAGCGTAGAGGGACAGGGGATGAGCGAGCAGTACTTC. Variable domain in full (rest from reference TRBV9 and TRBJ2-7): DSGVTQTPKHLITATGQRVTLRCSPRSGDLSVYWYQQSLDQGLQFLIQYYNGEERAKGNILERFSAQQFPDLHSELNLSSLELGDSALYFCASSVEGQGMSEQYFGPGTRLTVT.

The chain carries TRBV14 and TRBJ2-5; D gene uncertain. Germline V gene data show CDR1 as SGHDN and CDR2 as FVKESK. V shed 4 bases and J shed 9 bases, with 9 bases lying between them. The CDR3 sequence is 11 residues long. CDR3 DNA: TGTGCCAGCAGCCGCAACACGGCCCAGTACTTC. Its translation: CASSRNTAQYF.

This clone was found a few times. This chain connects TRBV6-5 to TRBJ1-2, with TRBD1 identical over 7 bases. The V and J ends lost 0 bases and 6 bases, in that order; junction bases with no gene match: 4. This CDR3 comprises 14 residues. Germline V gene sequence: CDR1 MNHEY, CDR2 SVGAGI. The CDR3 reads CASSYSRDSHGYTF. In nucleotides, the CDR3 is TGTGCCAGCAGTTACTCCCGGGACAGCCATGGCTACACCTTC.

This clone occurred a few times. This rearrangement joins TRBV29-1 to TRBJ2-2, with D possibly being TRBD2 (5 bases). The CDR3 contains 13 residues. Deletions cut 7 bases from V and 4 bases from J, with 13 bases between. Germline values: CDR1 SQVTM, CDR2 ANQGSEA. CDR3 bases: TGCAGCGCCGGGAATAAATTCACCGGGGAGCTGTTTTTT. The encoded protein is CSAGNKFTGELFF.

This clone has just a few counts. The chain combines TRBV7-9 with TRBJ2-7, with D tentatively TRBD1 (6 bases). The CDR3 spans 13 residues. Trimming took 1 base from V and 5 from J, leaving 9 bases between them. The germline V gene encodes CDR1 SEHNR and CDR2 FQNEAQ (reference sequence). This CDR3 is CASSLVGAHEQYF. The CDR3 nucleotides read TGTGCCAGCAGCTTAGTGGGGGCCCACGAGCAGTACTTC.